The subject of this entry is one TCR beta chain. What it binds is unknown. The data are from a study of cytomegalovirus exposure and HLA in healthy donors. Overall study results and limits: A later analysis, which compared TCR beta chains of equal frequency, found the HLA-associated ones more clonally expanded. Researchers reported that a few CMV-associated chains were confirmed in vitro as CMV antigen-specific.

Researchers ran the PCR with 60 Vbeta and 13 Jbeta primers. Sequencing was performed with immunoSEQ multiplex PCR; in TCRdb, only in-frame clones are kept and a portion is missing. The sample records under 200,000 clones, more than 70% being singletons. The donors comprised healthy bone marrow donors. Sequenced input: PBMCs. The clonotype originates from a woman in her thirties or forties in good health and CMV-seropositive.

CDR3 DNA sequence: TGTGCCAGCAGCTATTTGGAGCAGTACTTC. It codes for CASSYLEQYF. The V call is TRBV21-1, the J call TRBJ2-7; TRBD2 is the table's D call, not checked against the DNA. TRBV21-1 is deemed a pseudogene. The CDR3 consists of 10 residues.